These 5 T cell receptor beta chains were sequenced from one sample in a study of blood T cell dynamics during melanoma immunotherapy. Time point here: week 3, after first cycle of checkpoint inhibitor. Produced via immunoSEQ multiplex PCR; TCRdb's table is partial and in-frame only. The table lists 4,500 to 6,000 clones, about 90% of them singletons, with about 31% in the top ten. The sample consisted of blood, taken from a patient treated with checkpoint blockade. Receptors originate from a human donor with melanoma.

This rearrangement joins TRBV6-1 to TRBJ1-5; D remains unclear. The V gene's germline CDR1 is MNHNS and CDR2 SASEGT. CDR3 length equals 16 residues. Trimming pared 0 bases from V and 7 bases from J, leaving 16 bases between. CDR3 DNA sequence: TGTGCCAGCAGTGAAGCGGTAAGGGCCAAAGGGCAGCCCCAGCATTTT. Translating it yields CASSEAVRAKGQPQHF.

The table lists this clone with a count of one. The V gene is TRBV9, the J gene TRBJ1-1; D is unclear. CDR3 length equals 14 residues. Per the germline V gene, CDR1 is SGDLS and CDR2 is YYNGEE. The V gene lost 0 bases and the J gene lost 5 bases, with 11 bases spanning the gap. CDR3 sequence: CASSVVAGKTEAFF. CDR3 sequence (DNA): TGTGCCAGCAGCGTAGTGGCGGGGAAGACTGAAGCTTTCTTT.

V usage is TRBV7-9 and J usage is TRBJ2-3; TRBD2 agrees at 8 bases. The CDR3 length is 16 residues. Germline CDR1 reads SEHNR; CDR2 reads FQNEAQ (reference sequence). V was clipped by 5 bases and J by 4 bases; unmatched bases: 11. The CDR3: CASSLYSGGRADTQYF. Written as DNA, the CDR3 is TGTGCCAGCAGCCTATATTCGGGAGGGCGGGCAGATACGCAGTATTTT.

The chain has TRBV28 and TRBJ2-1; 16 nucleotides line up with TRBD2. With V trimmed by 8 bases and J by 8 bases, 3 bases remained unmatched. Germline V CDR1 and CDR2: MDHEN, SYDVKM. The CDR3 is made up of 14 amino acids. CDR3 sequence reads: CASGTSGRVDEQFF. The DNA of the CDR3 is TGTGCCAGCGGGACTAGCGGGAGGGTAGATGAGCAGTTCTTC.

V usage is TRBV19 and J usage is TRBJ1-2; D remains unclear. The germline V and J ends were trimmed by 3 bases and 2 bases, with 7 bases remaining between them. This CDR3 contains 13 residues. Germline V gives CDR1 LNHDA, CDR2 SQIVND (reference sequence). CDR3 DNA: TGTGCCAGTAGTATGATGGTAAACTATGGCTACACCTTC. Its protein product is CASSMMVNYGYTF.